This T cell receptor beta chain was profiled in a study of response to subunit inactivated influenza vaccine. The study's findings and limits: With each seasonal influenza vaccination, the authors suggested, few new T cells are recruited.

TCRdb re-derived calls from the RT-PCR reads in MiXCR, one entry per CDR3 protein. The sample includes hundreds of thousands of distinct CDR3 sequences, 12% to 15% of them seen just once. This CDR3 spans 14 amino acids. CDR1 SQVTM and CDR2 ANQGSEA come from the germline V gene. In this sample, this clonotype turned up a few times. No antigen is known for it. The source material was PBMCs from blood, sampled roughly 2 weeks before vaccination. This sequence originates from a man in his forties or fifties who received an inactivated influenza vaccine. This chain links TRBV29-1 with TRBJ2-5, with D tentatively TRBD1 or TRBD2 (6 bases each). CDR3 coding DNA: TGCAGTGCGGCGAAGGGGGGACGGAAAGAGACCCAGTACTTC. Amino acid sequence: CSAAKGGRKETQYF.